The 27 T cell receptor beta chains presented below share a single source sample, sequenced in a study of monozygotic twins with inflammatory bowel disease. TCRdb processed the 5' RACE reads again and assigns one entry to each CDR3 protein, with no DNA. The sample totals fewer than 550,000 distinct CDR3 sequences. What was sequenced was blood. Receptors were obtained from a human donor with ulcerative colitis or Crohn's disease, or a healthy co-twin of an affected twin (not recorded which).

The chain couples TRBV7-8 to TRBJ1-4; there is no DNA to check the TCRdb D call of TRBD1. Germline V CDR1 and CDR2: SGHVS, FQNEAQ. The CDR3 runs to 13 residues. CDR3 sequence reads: CASSPPGEEKLFF. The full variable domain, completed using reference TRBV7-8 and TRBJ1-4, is GAGVSQSPRYKVAKRGQDVALRCDPISGHVSLFWYQQALGQGPEFLTYFQNEAQLDKSGLPSDRFFAERPEGSVSTLKIQRTQQEDSAVYLCASSPPGEEKLFFGSGTQLSVL.

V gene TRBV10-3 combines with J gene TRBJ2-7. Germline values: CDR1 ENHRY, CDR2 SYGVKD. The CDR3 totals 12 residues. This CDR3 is CAITTPTYEQYF.

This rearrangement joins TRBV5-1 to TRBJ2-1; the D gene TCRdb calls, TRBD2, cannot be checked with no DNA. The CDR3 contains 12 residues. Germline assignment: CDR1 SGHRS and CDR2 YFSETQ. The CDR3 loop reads CASSPGLDEQFF.

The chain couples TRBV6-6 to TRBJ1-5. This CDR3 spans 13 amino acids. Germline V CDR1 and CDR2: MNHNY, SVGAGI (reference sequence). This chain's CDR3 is CASSYMEGQPQHF.

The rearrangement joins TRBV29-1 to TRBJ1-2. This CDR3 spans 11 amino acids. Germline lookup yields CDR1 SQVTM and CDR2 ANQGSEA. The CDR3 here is CSVRRYEGYTF.

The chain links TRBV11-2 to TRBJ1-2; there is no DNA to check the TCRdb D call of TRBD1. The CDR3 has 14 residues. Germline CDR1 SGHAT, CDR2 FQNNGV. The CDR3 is CASNNPGGSRDITF.

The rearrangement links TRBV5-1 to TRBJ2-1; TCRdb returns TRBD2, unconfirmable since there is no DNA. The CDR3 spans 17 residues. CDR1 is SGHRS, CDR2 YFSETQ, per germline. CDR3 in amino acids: CASSLEGAGAPGNEQFF.

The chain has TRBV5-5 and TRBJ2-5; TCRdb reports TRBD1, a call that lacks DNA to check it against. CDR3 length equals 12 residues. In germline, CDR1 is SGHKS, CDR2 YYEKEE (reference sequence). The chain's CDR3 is CASSSKTGWLNF.

CDR3 sequence: CATRGTSGRTDTQYF. V and J are TRBV28 and TRBJ2-3; TCRdb's assignment of TRBD2 cannot be checked, as there is no DNA. The length of the CDR3 is 15 residues. Germline assignment: CDR1 MDHEN and CDR2 SYDVKM.

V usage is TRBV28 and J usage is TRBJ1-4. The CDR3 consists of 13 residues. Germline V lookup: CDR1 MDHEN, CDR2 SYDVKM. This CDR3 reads CASSLSRVEKLFF.

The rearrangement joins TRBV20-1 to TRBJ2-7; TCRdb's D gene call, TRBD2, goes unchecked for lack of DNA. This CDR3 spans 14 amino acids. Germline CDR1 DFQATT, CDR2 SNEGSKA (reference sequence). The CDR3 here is CSAWSTSGDYEQYF.

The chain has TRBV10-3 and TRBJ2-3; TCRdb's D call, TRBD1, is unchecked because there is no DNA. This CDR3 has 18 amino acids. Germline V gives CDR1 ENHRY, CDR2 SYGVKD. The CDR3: CAISETGGLRLSTDTQYF.

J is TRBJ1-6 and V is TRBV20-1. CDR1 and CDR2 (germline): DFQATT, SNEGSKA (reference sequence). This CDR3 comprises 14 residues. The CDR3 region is CSAREGFSGSPLHF.

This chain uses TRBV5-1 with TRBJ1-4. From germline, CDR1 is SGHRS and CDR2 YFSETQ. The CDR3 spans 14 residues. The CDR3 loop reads CASSSGDVDEKLFF.

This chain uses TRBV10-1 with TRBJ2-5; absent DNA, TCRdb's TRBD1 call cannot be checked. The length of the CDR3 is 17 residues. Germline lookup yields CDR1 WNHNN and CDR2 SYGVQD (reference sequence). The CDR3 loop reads CASSGAQTGPSQETQYF.

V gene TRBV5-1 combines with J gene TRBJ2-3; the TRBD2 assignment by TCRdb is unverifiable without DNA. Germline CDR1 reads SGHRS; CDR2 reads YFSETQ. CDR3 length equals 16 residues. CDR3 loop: CASSLATGGSTDTQYF.

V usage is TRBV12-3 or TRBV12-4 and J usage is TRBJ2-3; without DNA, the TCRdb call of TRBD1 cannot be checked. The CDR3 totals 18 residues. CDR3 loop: CASSLRPGKGKFTDTQYF.

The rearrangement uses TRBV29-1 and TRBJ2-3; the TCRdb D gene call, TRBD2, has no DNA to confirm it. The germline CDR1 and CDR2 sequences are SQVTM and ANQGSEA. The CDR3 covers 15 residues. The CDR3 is CSVEDRRSGTDTQYF.

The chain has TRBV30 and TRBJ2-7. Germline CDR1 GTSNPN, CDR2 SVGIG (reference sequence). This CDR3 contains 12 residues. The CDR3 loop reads CAWTRGPYEQYF.

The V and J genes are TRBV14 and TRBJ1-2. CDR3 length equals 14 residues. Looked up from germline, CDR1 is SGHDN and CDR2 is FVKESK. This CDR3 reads CASSQGPGGYGYTF. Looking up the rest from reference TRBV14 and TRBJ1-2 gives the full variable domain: EAGVTQFPSHSVIEKGQTVTLRCDPISGHDNLYWYRRVMGKEIKFLLHFVKESKQDESGMPNNRFLAERTGGTYSTLKVQPAELEDSGVYFCASSQGPGGYGYTFGSGTRLTVV.

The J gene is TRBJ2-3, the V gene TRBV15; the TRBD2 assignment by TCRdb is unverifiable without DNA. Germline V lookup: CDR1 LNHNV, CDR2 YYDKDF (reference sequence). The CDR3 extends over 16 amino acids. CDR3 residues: CATSSPGLGLADTQYF.

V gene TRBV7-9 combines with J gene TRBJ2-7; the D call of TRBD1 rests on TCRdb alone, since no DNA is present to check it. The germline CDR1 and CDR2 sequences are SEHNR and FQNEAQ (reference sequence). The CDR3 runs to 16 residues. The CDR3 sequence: CARGTGNRTSDYEQYF.

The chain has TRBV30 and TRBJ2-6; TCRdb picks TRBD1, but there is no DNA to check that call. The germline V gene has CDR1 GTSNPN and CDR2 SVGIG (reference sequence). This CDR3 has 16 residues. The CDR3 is CAWSVGASSGANVLTF.

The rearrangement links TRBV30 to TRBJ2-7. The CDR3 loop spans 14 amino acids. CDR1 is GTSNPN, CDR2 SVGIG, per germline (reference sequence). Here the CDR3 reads CAWSTKTGTYEQYF. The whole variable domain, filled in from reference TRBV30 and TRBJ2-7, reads SQTIHQWPATLVQPVGSPLSLECTVEGTSNPNLYWYRQAAGRGLQLLFYSVGIGQISSEVPQNLSASRPQDRQFILSSKKLLLSDSGFYLCAWSTKTGTYEQYFGPGTRLTVT.

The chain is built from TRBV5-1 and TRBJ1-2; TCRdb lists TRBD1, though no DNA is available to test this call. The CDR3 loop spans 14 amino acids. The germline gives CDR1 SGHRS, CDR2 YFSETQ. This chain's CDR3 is CASTLDRGGYGYTF.

This CDR3 is CASSRPQGAGEKLFF. The chain carries TRBV7-2 and TRBJ1-4; TCRdb designates TRBD1, a call that cannot be tested without DNA. The CDR3 covers 15 residues. The germline gives CDR1 SGHTA, CDR2 FQGNSA.

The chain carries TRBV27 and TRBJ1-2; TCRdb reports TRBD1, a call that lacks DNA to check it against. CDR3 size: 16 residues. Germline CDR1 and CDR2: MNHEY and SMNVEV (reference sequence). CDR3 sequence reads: CASSWDRASSNYGYTF.